The present T cell receptor (beta chain) was sequenced within a study of monozygotic twins with inflammatory bowel disease. The germline V gene encodes CDR1 DFQATT and CDR2 SNEGSKA (reference sequence). This CDR3 contains 11 residues. TCRdb re-analyzed the 5' RACE reads; it lists each CDR3 protein once, without DNA. The sample table includes 200,000 to 250,000 distinct CDR3 sequences. Source material: blood. The chain carries TRBV20-1 and TRBJ2-3. The sequence was collected from a human donor with ulcerative colitis or Crohn's disease, or a healthy co-twin of an affected twin (not recorded which). CDR3 amino acids: CSALTPDTQYF.